What follows is one T cell receptor beta chain and its context. V lost 4 bases, J lost 3 bases, and 6 bases lay in between. The CDR3 consists of 13 residues. CDR1 is SGHTA and CDR2 is FQGTGA in the germline V gene. The data stem from a study of blood T cell repertoires in COVID-19. For the study at large: T cells, B-cell-depleted T cells, or PBMCs provided the cDNA or gDNA that served as material.

The data were produced by immunoSEQ multiplex PCR, yet TCRdb's version contains in-frame clones alone and is incomplete. Of under 95,000 clones in the sample, around 87% were seen once. What was sequenced was peripheral blood. The sequence derives from a human donor with acute or convalescent COVID-19. The donor label of this sample is uncertain. The chain employs TRBV7-3 and TRBJ1-4; D unresolved. CDR3 DNA: TGTGCCAGCAGCTCCAGTCCTAATGAAAAACTGTTTTTT. Its translation: CASSSSPNEKLFF.